Listed here is a single TCR beta chain. As yet, its antigen is unknown. The sample is drawn from a study of blood T cells in healthy people across ages. Trimming removed 5 bases at V and 5 bases at J, with 13 bases between. CDR1 and CDR2 from the germline V gene are LGHDT and YNNKEL (reference sequence). CDR3 size: 13 residues. Study-wide results and limits: Diversity was higher, and naive CD4+ cells more numerous, in long-lived donors than in aged donors.

Next came a second PCR, run for about 7 to 12 cycles, which used a sample-barcoded 5' primer along with a J-beta primer mix. Using its own MiXCR run on the 5' RACE reads, TCRdb lists one record per CDR3 protein. The table includes roughly 1.6 million distinct CDR3 sequences, roughly 32% detected once. The clonotype originates from a young woman in good health. This chain connects TRBV3-1 to TRBJ2-7; TRBD1 might be the D (5 bases). Sequencing was performed on blood. The CDR3 loop reads CASSEGDFNEQYF. CDR3 DNA: TGTGCCAGCAGCGAAGGGGATTTCAACGAGCAGTACTTC.